These 10 T cell receptor beta chains originate from one sample sequenced in a study of PD-1 blockade in mismatch repair-deficient tumors. Method: immunoSEQ multiplex PCR; TCRdb's copy keeps in-frame clones and lacks some. The repertoire holds roughly 45,000 clones, with 77% as singletons. This specimen consisted of PBMCs, obtained before pembrolizumab treatment. The receptors here all came from an adult with mismatch repair-deficient cancer.

The chain uses TRBV6-5 and TRBJ2-2; possibly TRBD1 for D (6 bases). The V gene's germline CDR1 is MNHEY and CDR2 SVGAGI. The CDR3 totals 15 residues. V lost 2 bases and J lost 3, with 10 bases in between. The CDR3 DNA sequence: TGTGCCAGCAGTTACGGGGGCAGGGACACCGGGGAGCTGTTTTTT. Its protein is CASSYGGRDTGELFF.

The chain links TRBV7-5 to TRBJ2-7; the DNA was not compared with TRBD2, the D call given in the table. TRBV7-5 is assigned pseudogene status. The CDR3 runs 14 residues. The CDR3 is CARRDRDSYYEQYF. In nucleotides, the CDR3 is TGTGCCAGAAGAGACCGGGACTCATACTACGAGCAGTACTTC.

This clone has a handful of counts. The chain employs TRBV2 and TRBJ2-3; D is undetermined. The CDR3 is 12 amino acids. Trimming left V 6 bases short and J 5 bases short, with 9 bases between. Per the germline V gene, CDR1 is SNHLY and CDR2 is FYNNEI. The DNA of the CDR3 is TGTGCCAGCAGATTTGAGATAGATACGCAGTATTTT. It specifies CASRFEIDTQYF.

The genes are TRBV6-1 and TRBJ1-2, with a tentative D call TRBD1 (6 bases). The CDR3 contains 13 residues. Germline assignment: CDR1 MNHNS and CDR2 SASEGT. V gave up 6 bases and J gave up 2 bases, with 10 bases separating them. CDR3 sequence (DNA): TGTGCCAGCAGCAGGGGCGGAAACTATGGCTACACCTTC. Translation gives CASSRGGNYGYTF.

This chain links TRBV7-9 with TRBJ2-1; 10 bases align to TRBD2. The V gene end was trimmed by 1 base and the J gene end by 12 bases; junction bases not matched to a gene: 12. The CDR3 length is 16 residues. Per the germline V gene, CDR1 is SEHNR and CDR2 is FQNEAQ (reference sequence). CDR3 sequence (DNA): TGTGCCAGCAGCTTAGGGGGACTAGCGAAAGACCTGGGGCAGTTCTTC. Protein sequence: CASSLGGLAKDLGQFF.

V is TRBV19 and J is TRBJ1-1; perhaps TRBD1 as D (5 bases). Trimming removed 7 bases from V and 2 bases from J, with 11 bases in between. Germline V gene sequence: CDR1 LNHDA, CDR2 SQIVND (reference sequence). This CDR3 has 13 amino acids. CDR3 sequence reads: CASKVDTNTEAFF. CDR3 in DNA: TGTGCCAGTAAAGTGGACACCAACACTGAAGCTTTCTTT.

J is TRBJ2-1 and V is TRBV29-1; TRBD1 agrees at 7 bases. The junction had 5 bases not matched to a gene; V was cut back by 0 bases and J by 6 bases. CDR3 size: 14 residues. Germline-derived CDR1 and CDR2 are SQVTM and ANQGSEA. Here the CDR3 reads CSVEDRGTFNEQFF. The CDR3 DNA follows: TGCAGCGTTGAAGACAGGGGGACCTTCAATGAGCAGTTCTTC.

This chain connects TRBV11-2 to TRBJ2-5; no clear D. The CDR3 runs 14 residues. The germline V and J ends were trimmed by 2 bases and 2 bases, with 9 bases remaining between them. Germline assignment: CDR1 SGHAT and CDR2 FQNNGV. CDR3 region: CASSLYIRQETQYF. For the CDR3, the DNA is TGTGCCAGCAGCTTATATATCAGGCAAGAGACCCAGTACTTC.

The chain joins TRBV2 to TRBJ1-1, with D possibly matching TRBD1 (5 bases). V lost 7 bases and J lost 1, with 10 bases in between. CDR3 size: 13 residues. Germline values: CDR1 SNHLY, CDR2 FYNNEI. The CDR3 is CASTRVENTEAFF. The CDR3 bases are TGTGCCAGCACCAGGGTGGAGAACACTGAAGCTTTCTTT.

V gene TRBV6-1 combines with J gene TRBJ1-5, with D unresolved. The CDR3 runs to 12 residues. Germline lookup yields CDR1 MNHNS and CDR2 SASEGT. DNA for the CDR3: TGTTCGCCGGGGTGTTCTCATCAGCCCCAGCATTTT. Amino acids: CSPGCSHQPQHF.